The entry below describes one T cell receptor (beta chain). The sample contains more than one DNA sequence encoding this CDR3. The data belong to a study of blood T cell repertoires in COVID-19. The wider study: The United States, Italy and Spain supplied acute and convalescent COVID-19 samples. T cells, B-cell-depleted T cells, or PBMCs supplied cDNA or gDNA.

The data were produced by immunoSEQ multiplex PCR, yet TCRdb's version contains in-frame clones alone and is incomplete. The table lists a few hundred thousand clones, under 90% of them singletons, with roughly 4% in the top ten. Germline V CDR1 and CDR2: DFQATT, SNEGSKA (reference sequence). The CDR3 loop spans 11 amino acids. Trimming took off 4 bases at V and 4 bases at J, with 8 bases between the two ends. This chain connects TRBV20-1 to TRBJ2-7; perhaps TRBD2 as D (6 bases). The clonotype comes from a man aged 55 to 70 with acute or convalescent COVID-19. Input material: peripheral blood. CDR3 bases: TGCAGTGCTAAACGGGAGTACGAGCAGTACTTC. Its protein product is CSAKREYEQYF.